Below, 18 T cell receptor beta chains from the same sample are listed, as sequenced in a study of cytomegalovirus exposure and HLA in healthy donors. Clones were read by immunoSEQ multiplex PCR, and TCRdb kept only the in-frame ones, dropping some. The sample lists around 150,000 clones, almost 90% seen once, with 7% to 9% in the top ten. Sequencing used PBMCs. These receptors were obtained from a woman younger than 35 in good health and CMV-seropositive.

This chain joins TRBV28 and TRBJ2-7, with 9 bases that match TRBD1. V lost 6 bases to trimming and J lost 2 bases; unmatched junction nucleotides: 8. In germline, CDR1 is MDHEN, CDR2 SYDVKM. CDR3 length: 15 residues. The DNA for the CDR3 is TGTGCCAGCAGACCGGGACAGGGTTCGCCCTACGAGCAGTACTTC. It yields the protein CASRPGQGSPYEQYF.

This sequence joins TRBV2 and TRBJ1-2; D uncertain. This CDR3 spans 13 amino acids. V was clipped by 3 bases and J by 4 bases, with 9 bases between them. Germline CDR1 reads SNHLY; CDR2 reads FYNNEI. This CDR3 reads CASSDMASYGYTF. CDR3 DNA sequence: TGTGCCAGCAGTGATATGGCCAGCTATGGCTACACCTTC.

The chain uses TRBV7-6 and TRBJ2-7; D is perhaps TRBD2 (7 bases). The V gene lost 1 base and the J gene lost 5 bases, with 15 bases spanning the gap. This CDR3 is built from 15 residues. Germline V gives CDR1 SGHVS, CDR2 FNYEAQ. This chain's CDR3 is CASSLGGGLVNEQYF. CDR3 DNA: TGTGCCAGCAGCTTAGGGGGGGGGCTGGTTAACGAGCAGTACTTC.

This clone was recorded only once. The chain links TRBV2 to TRBJ2-3; 8 nucleotides align to TRBD2. V gave up 9 bases and J gave up 0 bases; unmatched junction bases: 11. Germline lookup yields CDR1 SNHLY and CDR2 FYNNEI. The CDR3 is 16 residues long. The CDR3 protein is CARRGGHEISTDTQYF. DNA of the CDR3: TGTGCCAGACGGGGGGGCCATGAGATAAGCACAGATACGCAGTATTTT. The complete variable domain, with remaining parts taken from reference TRBV2 and TRBJ2-3, reads EPEVTQTPSHQVTQMGQEVILRCVPISNHLYFYWYRQILGQKVEFLVSFYNNEISEKSEIFDDQFSVERPDGSNFTLKIRSTKLEDSAMYFCARRGGHEISTDTQYFGPGTRLTVL.

This clone showed up just once. The chain is built from TRBV7-3 and TRBJ2-5; 11 bases line up with TRBD2. The junction had 3 bases not matched to a gene; V was cut back by 2 bases and J by 4 bases. Germline values: CDR1 SGHTA, CDR2 FQGTGA. The CDR3 has 15 amino acids. The CDR3 coding sequence is TGTGCCAGCAGCTTATCTCTAGCGGGAGGAGAGACCCAGTACTTC. This sequence encodes CASSLSLAGGETQYF.

The chain recombines TRBV19 with TRBJ2-5, with 7 bases aligning to TRBD1. Unmatched junction bases numbered 6, after V lost 6 bases and J lost 5 bases. In germline, CDR1 is LNHDA, CDR2 SQIVND (reference sequence). The CDR3 has 13 amino acids. The DNA of the CDR3 is TGTGCCAGTAGCCCCGGGACAGTGGAGACCCAGTACTTC. It is translated as CASSPGTVETQYF.

V gene TRBV30 combines with J gene TRBJ2-1; D not certain. The CDR3 length is 10 residues. V was pared by 4 bases and J by 7 bases, with 5 bases between. Germline lookup yields CDR1 GTSNPN and CDR2 SVGIG (reference sequence). The CDR3 region has the DNA TGTGCCTGGATGCGGAATGAGCAGTTCTTC. It codes for CAWMRNEQFF.

This chain uses TRBV9 with TRBJ1-3; the D is unclear. The CDR3 runs to 14 residues. The germline CDR1 and CDR2 sequences are SGDLS and YYNGEE. V was pared by 2 bases and J by 5 bases, with 11 bases between. In nucleotides, the CDR3 is TGTGCCAGCAGCGTGGGAGACTTGAGAAACACCATATATTTT. Encoded protein: CASSVGDLRNTIYF.

The chain joins TRBV9 to TRBJ2-6; 8 positions agree with TRBD1. This CDR3 is built from 17 residues. The J segment lost 0 bases and the V segment lost 6 bases, leaving 8 bases of the junction unmatched. Germline CDR1 is SGDLS and CDR2 is YYNGEE. The CDR3 spells CASTSGQGPSGANVLTF. The CDR3 coding sequence is TGTGCCAGCACCTCCGGACAGGGTCCCTCTGGGGCCAACGTCCTGACTTTC.

The CDR3, as DNA: TGTGCCAGCAGTTTTGATCGGGGAGGGCTCTCACCCCTCCACTTT. This sequence encodes CASSFDRGGLSPLHF. The chain combines TRBV27 with TRBJ1-6; no definite D call. Trimming left V 3 bases short and J 10 bases short, with 16 bases between. Germline CDR1 is MNHEY and CDR2 is SMNVEV (reference sequence). This CDR3 comprises 15 residues.

This chain links TRBV7-9 with TRBJ1-3, with 7 positions matching TRBD1. Germline lookup yields CDR1 SEHNR and CDR2 FQNEAQ (reference sequence). The CDR3 is 14 residues long. Unmatched junction bases numbered 6, after V lost 5 bases and J lost 5 bases. CDR3: CASSPDRARNTIYF. CDR3 nucleotide sequence: TGTGCCAGCAGCCCTGACAGGGCCCGAAACACCATATATTTT.

The CDR3 DNA is TGTGCCAGCACCCGGAGACAGTTTAATGAAAAACTGTTTTTT. Its protein product is CASTRRQFNEKLFF. The chain is built from TRBV6-1 and TRBJ1-4; D perhaps matches TRBD1 (5 bases). The CDR3 is 14 amino acids. Germline lookup yields CDR1 MNHNS and CDR2 SASEGT. The V gene lost 7 bases and the J gene lost 4 bases, with 13 bases spanning the gap.

The chain joins TRBV20-1 to TRBJ1-1; TRBD1 is a possible D gene (6 bases). CDR1 and CDR2 from the germline V gene are DFQATT and SNEGSKA (reference sequence). The CDR3 runs 11 residues. For the CDR3, the DNA is TGCTTTGGGACACTCGGCACTGAAGCTTTCTTT. This sequence encodes CFGTLGTEAFF.

This CDR3 is CASSEVFGGVTEAFF. The CDR3 DNA reads TGTGCCAGCAGTGAAGTATTTGGGGGGGTCACTGAAGCTTTCTTT. This chain connects TRBV6-1 to TRBJ1-1; possible D gene TRBD1, 5 bases. V was shortened by 1 base and J by 4 bases, with 13 bases between the two germline ends. CDR3 length: 15 amino acids. CDR1 MNHNS and CDR2 SASEGT come from the germline V gene.

The rearrangement links TRBV28 to TRBJ1-1; maybe TRBD1 (6 bases). The CDR3 is made up of 15 amino acids. Trimming took 8 bases from V and 1 from J, leaving 17 bases between them. Per germline, CDR1 MDHEN and CDR2 SYDVKM. Written as DNA, the CDR3 is TGTGCCAGCTCGACGCAGGGACACCAGAACACTGAAGCTTTCTTT. Protein: CASSTQGHQNTEAFF.

V and J are TRBV27 and TRBJ2-5; TRBD2 might be the D (6 bases). The CDR3 runs 12 residues. V gave up 10 bases and J gave up 9 bases, with 18 bases separating them. Germline CDR1 MNHEY, CDR2 SMNVEV (reference sequence). The CDR3 protein is CATRTGAGPQYF. CDR3 bases: TGTGCCACCAGGACGGGAGCAGGGCCCCAGTACTTC.

The chain recombines TRBV5-6 with TRBJ1-4; unclear D gene. Trimming shortened V by 2 bases and J by 7 bases, and 15 bases separated the two germline ends. The CDR3 extends over 15 amino acids. Germline V CDR1 and CDR2: SGHDT, YYEEEE. The CDR3 bases are TGTGCCAGCAGCTTCTACACGGAGTTCGGTGAAAAACTGTTTTTT. This translates into CASSFYTEFGEKLFF. The variable domain in full, with the rest retrieved from reference TRBV5-6 and TRBJ1-4, is DAGVTQSPTHLIKTRGQQVTLRCSPKSGHDTVSWYQQALGQGPQFIFQYYEEEERQRGNFPDRFSGHQFPNYSSELNVNALLLGDSALYLCASSFYTEFGEKLFFGSGTQLSVL.

As for this clone: In the same sample, other DNA sequences code for this CDR3. The genes are TRBV5-1 and TRBJ1-2; 8 positions match TRBD1. This CDR3 comprises 15 residues. The germline V gene encodes CDR1 SGHRS and CDR2 YFSETQ. Trimming cost V 5 bases and J 0 bases; bases outside gene matches: 6. This chain's CDR3 is CASSSTGDPNYGYTF. The CDR3 DNA sequence: TGCGCCAGCAGTTCGACAGGGGACCCTAACTATGGCTACACCTTC.